The entry below gives a single TCR beta chain sequence along with its context. Antigen: not known. Germline assignment: CDR1 SGHTA and CDR2 FQGNSA. The CDR3 length is 15 residues. Trimming pared 5 bases from V and 2 bases from J, leaving 16 bases between. These data come from a study of a mutant IDH1 vaccine in newly diagnosed glioma. The overall study: Patients began vaccination 4-6 weeks after radiotherapy alone, or with temozolomide cycles. Sex distribution of treated patients was around 62% male and approximately 38% female; mean age was around 40 years. Every participant had undergone radiotherapy, temozolomide, or both before, and most underwent both.

Profiling relied on immunoSEQ multiplex PCR, and the TCRdb table lists in-frame clones only, not all of them. The sample lists fewer than 70,000 clones, about 90% occurring once. The time point is: week 5, during vaccination. Mutant IDH1 20-mer peptide, at 300 ug, made up each vaccine dose, with topical imiquimod. Study-level points and caveats: The occurrence of vaccine-induced immune responses was seen in 93.3% of patients.

The source of this sequence is a middle-aged woman with glioma. The sequencing here drew on PBMCs, taken from a glioma patient whose treatment included an IDH1 peptide vaccine. The chain carries TRBV7-2 and TRBJ2-7; D is unclear. The CDR3: CASSRNLGQTYEQYF. DNA of the CDR3: TGTGCCAGCAGCCGAAACCTTGGGCAGACCTACGAGCAGTACTTC.